This TCR beta chain was sequenced during a study of T-cell reconstitution after alpha-beta-depleted transplantation in children. Trimming took off 5 bases at V and 5 bases at J, with 7 bases between the two ends. From germline, CDR1 is KGHSH and CDR2 LQKENI. The CDR3 loop spans 13 amino acids. This clonotype was detected only a few times. Preparing the TCRbeta library involved the use of unique molecular identifiers. TCRdb ran MiXCR on the PCR reads and lists one entry per CDR3 protein. Of 640,000 or so distinct CDR3 sequences detected, approximately 17% appear once; the ten largest clones hold 0.9% to 1.2%.

Material: PBMCs from the stem cell graft donor, obtained from the stem cell graft. This TCR came from a human donor who donated a stem cell graft to a child with acute myeloid leukemia. The chain links TRBV18 to TRBJ1-6, with D hard to call. DNA of the CDR3: TGTGCCAGCTCAATGCAGGATAATTCACCCCTCCACTTT. Its protein product is CASSMQDNSPLHF.